A selection of T cell receptor beta chains follows, all from one sample in a study of early T cells in non-severe SARS-CoV-2 infection. TCRdb recomputed calls from the 5' RACE reads with MiXCR, one row per CDR3 protein. This sample yields roughly 30,000 distinct CDR3 sequences, of which approximately 6.6% are seen a single time; about 34% belongs to the top ten. This specimen was whole blood, taken at baseline. The receptor set was obtained from an adult who was a healthcare worker with PCR-confirmed SARS-CoV-2 infection or an uninfected control (not recorded which). Both conserved end residues are part of each CDR3. D genes are given only for firm matches. Rows give clone size only sometimes, using once, few, many, or a class for an expanded clone.

d_gene: TRBD2
abundance: -
j_gene: TRBJ2-5
len: 19
v_gene: TRBV9
CDR3nt: TGTGCCAGCAGCGTGGCGGACCGAGGACTAGCGGGATCAAAAGAGACCCAGTACTTC
CDR3aa: CASSVADRGLAGSKETQYF

d_gene: -
abundance: -
j_gene: TRBJ1-2
len: 14
v_gene: TRBV20-1
CDR3nt: TGCAGTGCTAGAGTGGCATCCACTAACTATGGCTACACCTTC
CDR3aa: CSARVASTNYGYTF

d_gene: -
abundance: many
j_gene: TRBJ1-4
len: 12
v_gene: TRBV7-9
CDR3nt: TGTGCCAGCAGCTCCTCCGGGCTGGGACTGTTTTTT
CDR3aa: CASSSSGLGLFF

d_gene: TRBD1
abundance: -
j_gene: TRBJ1-2
len: 14
v_gene: TRBV20-1
CDR3nt: TGCAGTGCTAGTAAGCAGGGGGCCAACTATGGCTACACCTTC
CDR3aa: CSASKQGANYGYTF

d_gene: TRBD1
abundance: many
j_gene: TRBJ1-2
len: 12
v_gene: TRBV27
CDR3nt: TGTGCCACCAGACAGGGCGTCTATGGCTACACCTTC
CDR3aa: CATRQGVYGYTF

d_gene: -
abundance: many
j_gene: TRBJ1-5
len: 13
v_gene: TRBV19
CDR3nt: TGTGCCAGTAGGGTTTATAGCAATCAGCCCCAGCATTTT
CDR3aa: CASRVYSNQPQHF

d_gene: -
abundance: many
j_gene: TRBJ2-3
len: 15
v_gene: TRBV20-1
CDR3nt: TGCAGTGCGCCCGATTACAGGCAGAGCACAGATACGCAGTATTTT
CDR3aa: CSAPDYRQSTDTQYF

d_gene: TRBD2
abundance: -
j_gene: TRBJ2-5
len: 13
v_gene: TRBV7-2
CDR3nt: TGTGCCAGCAGCTTCACGGGGGGAGAGACCCAGTACTTC
CDR3aa: CASSFTGGETQYF

d_gene: -
abundance: -
j_gene: TRBJ1-1
len: 13
v_gene: TRBV6-5
CDR3nt: TGTGCCAGCAGTTACCCCGGCAGCACTGAAGCTTTCTTT
CDR3aa: CASSYPGSTEAFF

d_gene: -
abundance: many
j_gene: TRBJ1-1
len: 13
v_gene: TRBV10-3
CDR3nt: TGTGCCTCTAGGGAACAGCCGAACACTGAAGCTTTCTTT
CDR3aa: CASREQPNTEAFF

d_gene: TRBD1
abundance: many
j_gene: TRBJ2-2
len: 15
v_gene: TRBV12-5
CDR3nt: TGTGCTAGTGGTTTGTGGACAGGGAACACCGGGGAGCTGTTTTTT
CDR3aa: CASGLWTGNTGELFF

d_gene: -
abundance: many
j_gene: TRBJ2-4
len: 14
v_gene: TRBV7-2
CDR3nt: TGTGCCAGCAGCGAACAGGGTCCCAAAAACATTCAGTACTTC
CDR3aa: CASSEQGPKNIQYF

d_gene: -
abundance: few
j_gene: TRBJ2-5
len: 13
v_gene: TRBV19
CDR3nt: TGTGCCAGTAGCGGTTTCACCCGGGAGACCCAGTACTTC
CDR3aa: CASSGFTRETQYF

d_gene: TRBD2
abundance: many
j_gene: TRBJ2-1
len: 13
v_gene: TRBV20-1
CDR3nt: TGCAGTGCTAGCGGGGGGGCGGACAATGAGCAGTTCTTC
CDR3aa: CSASGGADNEQFF

d_gene: -
abundance: many
j_gene: TRBJ1-2
len: 15
v_gene: TRBV4-3
CDR3nt: TGCGCCAGCAGCCAAGGTTCGCCAGGGAACTATGGCTACACCTTC
CDR3aa: CASSQGSPGNYGYTF

d_gene: -
abundance: many
j_gene: TRBJ1-2
len: 14
v_gene: TRBV6-6
CDR3nt: TGTGCCAGCACCCCCGGGACGGTTCTCTATGGCTACACCTTC
CDR3aa: CASTPGTVLYGYTF

d_gene: -
abundance: many
j_gene: TRBJ1-4
len: 14
v_gene: TRBV7-2
CDR3nt: TGTGCCAGCAGCCAAAATCGACAGGCGGAAAAACTGTTTTTT
CDR3aa: CASSQNRQAEKLFF

d_gene: TRBD1
abundance: many
j_gene: TRBJ1-4
len: 16
v_gene: TRBV5-5
CDR3nt: TGTGCCAGCAGCGAGGACAGGAGTGCAACTAATGAAAAACTGTTTTTT
CDR3aa: CASSEDRSATNEKLFF

d_gene: -
abundance: few
j_gene: TRBJ2-4
len: 15
v_gene: TRBV12-3/TRBV12-4
CDR3nt: TGTGCCAGCAGTCCCGGGAAACGGGGAAGGGACATTCAGTACTTC
CDR3aa: CASSPGKRGRDIQYF

d_gene: -
abundance: many
j_gene: TRBJ2-3
len: 15
v_gene: TRBV19
CDR3nt: TGTGCCAGTAGTCCGGAAACCGCCCTATTAGATACGCAGTATTTT
CDR3aa: CASSPETALLDTQYF

d_gene: -
abundance: many
j_gene: TRBJ2-7
len: 14
v_gene: TRBV19
CDR3nt: TGTGCCAGTAGTATAGCACCGGCTACCTACGAGCAGTACTTC
CDR3aa: CASSIAPATYEQYF

d_gene: -
abundance: many
j_gene: TRBJ2-1
len: 15
v_gene: TRBV18
CDR3nt: TGTGCCAGCTCACCACCGGGCGGGCCCTTAAATGAGCAGTTCTTC
CDR3aa: CASSPPGGPLNEQFF

d_gene: -
abundance: few
j_gene: TRBJ2-3
len: 15
v_gene: TRBV18
CDR3nt: TGTGCCAGCTCACCAGGGGGGAGATACGCAGATACGCAGTATTTT
CDR3aa: CASSPGGRYADTQYF

d_gene: -
abundance: few
j_gene: TRBJ2-3
len: 16
v_gene: TRBV7-2
CDR3nt: TGTGCCAGCAGCTTAGCACAGTCCCCTAGCACAGATACGCAGTATTTT
CDR3aa: CASSLAQSPSTDTQYF

d_gene: -
abundance: many
j_gene: TRBJ2-1
len: 14
v_gene: TRBV6-2/TRBV6-3
CDR3nt: TGTGCCAGCAGCCCAACAGGGATCTACAATGAGCAGTTCTTC
CDR3aa: CASSPTGIYNEQFF

d_gene: TRBD1
abundance: many
j_gene: TRBJ2-5
len: 14
v_gene: TRBV2
CDR3nt: TGTGCCAGCAGCGACAGGGGACCCCAAGAGACCCAGTACTTC
CDR3aa: CASSDRGPQETQYF

d_gene: -
abundance: many
j_gene: TRBJ2-5
len: 13
v_gene: TRBV9
CDR3nt: TGTGCCAGCACTCCTGCCGGGGAAGAGACCCAGTACTTC
CDR3aa: CASTPAGEETQYF

d_gene: TRBD1
abundance: -
j_gene: TRBJ2-3
len: 15
v_gene: TRBV25-1
CDR3nt: TGTGCCAGCAGTTTTACAGGGGGCAGGTCGGATACGCAGTATTTT
CDR3aa: CASSFTGGRSDTQYF

d_gene: TRBD2
abundance: many
j_gene: TRBJ2-7
len: 16
v_gene: TRBV20-1
CDR3nt: TGCAGTGCTAGAGCCCTTAGCGGGGGGGCCGCGTACGAGCAGTACTTC
CDR3aa: CSARALSGGAAYEQYF

d_gene: TRBD1
abundance: many
j_gene: TRBJ2-7
len: 12
v_gene: TRBV3-1
CDR3nt: TGTGCCAGCGCTGCGACAGGGGCCGAGCAGTACTTC
CDR3aa: CASAATGAEQYF

d_gene: -
abundance: -
j_gene: TRBJ2-3
len: 13
v_gene: TRBV6-5
CDR3nt: TGTGCCAGCAGCCCCCAGGGCACAGATACGCAGTATTTT
CDR3aa: CASSPQGTDTQYF

d_gene: TRBD1
abundance: many
j_gene: TRBJ2-7
len: 15
v_gene: TRBV18
CDR3nt: TGTGCCAGCTCACAAGGGACAGGGGGGTCCTACGAGCAGTACTTC
CDR3aa: CASSQGTGGSYEQYF

d_gene: TRBD2
abundance: many
j_gene: TRBJ2-5
len: 13
v_gene: TRBV29-1
CDR3nt: TGCAGCGTTGGGGGGGGTGTCCAAGAGACCCAGTACTTC
CDR3aa: CSVGGGVQETQYF

d_gene: -
abundance: many
j_gene: TRBJ2-3
len: 14
v_gene: TRBV7-8
CDR3nt: TGTGCCAGCAGCTCACCGGGGACCTGGGATACGCAGTATTTT
CDR3aa: CASSSPGTWDTQYF

d_gene: -
abundance: many
j_gene: TRBJ2-7
len: 12
v_gene: TRBV30
CDR3nt: TGTGCCTGGAGTGTAGGCAAGTACGAGCAGTACTTC
CDR3aa: CAWSVGKYEQYF

d_gene: -
abundance: many
j_gene: TRBJ2-5
len: 14
v_gene: TRBV12-3/TRBV12-4
CDR3nt: TGTGCCAGCAGTTCGACCGGAGCTAGAGAGACCCAGTACTTC
CDR3aa: CASSSTGARETQYF

d_gene: TRBD2
abundance: many
j_gene: TRBJ2-1
len: 15
v_gene: TRBV3-1
CDR3nt: TGTGCCAGCAGCCAAGTAGCGGGGAACTACAATGAGCAGTTCTTC
CDR3aa: CASSQVAGNYNEQFF

d_gene: -
abundance: many
j_gene: TRBJ1-2
len: 13
v_gene: TRBV12-3/TRBV12-4
CDR3nt: TGTGCCAGCAGTTCCCAGGCGCGCTATGGCTACACCTTC
CDR3aa: CASSSQARYGYTF

d_gene: TRBD1
abundance: many
j_gene: TRBJ2-3
len: 14
v_gene: TRBV2
CDR3nt: TGTGCCAGCAGGAACAGGGGTAGCACAGATACGCAGTATTTT
CDR3aa: CASRNRGSTDTQYF

d_gene: TRBD2
abundance: many
j_gene: TRBJ2-7
len: 15
v_gene: TRBV20-1
CDR3nt: TGCAGTGCTAGGGTAGCTAGCGGGGGCTCCTACGAGCAGTACTTC
CDR3aa: CSARVASGGSYEQYF

d_gene: -
abundance: many
j_gene: TRBJ2-5
len: 11
v_gene: TRBV28
CDR3nt: TGTGCCAGCAGCCTACAAGAGACCCAGTACTTC
CDR3aa: CASSLQETQYF

d_gene: -
abundance: many
j_gene: TRBJ2-2
len: 15
v_gene: TRBV19
CDR3nt: TGTGCCAGTAGTATTCGGGGTATAGTAGCCGGGGAGCTGTTTTTT
CDR3aa: CASSIRGIVAGELFF

d_gene: TRBD2
abundance: many
j_gene: TRBJ2-3
len: 15
v_gene: TRBV7-6
CDR3nt: TGTGCCAGCACTCTCGGGGGAGGGCCAGGAGATACGCAGTATTTT
CDR3aa: CASTLGGGPGDTQYF

d_gene: TRBD2
abundance: many
j_gene: TRBJ2-1
len: 15
v_gene: TRBV2
CDR3nt: TGTGCCAGCAGTGCGAGAGCGGGGGGGCCTAATGAGCAGTTCTTC
CDR3aa: CASSARAGGPNEQFF

d_gene: -
abundance: many
j_gene: TRBJ2-3
len: 13
v_gene: TRBV5-6
CDR3nt: TGTGCCAGCAGCTTGGGCGGGAAGAATACGCAGTATTTT
CDR3aa: CASSLGGKNTQYF

d_gene: -
abundance: -
j_gene: TRBJ2-7
len: 14
v_gene: TRBV19
CDR3nt: TGTGCCAGTAGTGGCGTCGCGGGGGCGGGTGAGCAGTACTTC
CDR3aa: CASSGVAGAGEQYF

d_gene: -
abundance: medium-sized
j_gene: TRBJ2-1
len: 11
v_gene: TRBV7-2
CDR3nt: TGTGCCAGCAGCTTACTCAATGAGCAGTTCTTC
CDR3aa: CASSLLNEQFF

d_gene: TRBD2
abundance: -
j_gene: TRBJ2-1
len: 16
v_gene: TRBV3-1
CDR3nt: TGTGCCAGCAGCCAAGACTCGAGCGGGGGGGCAGATGAGCAGTTCTTC
CDR3aa: CASSQDSSGGADEQFF

d_gene: -
abundance: few
j_gene: TRBJ1-2
len: 15
v_gene: TRBV28
CDR3nt: TGTGCCAGCAGTTTAAACCAAGACGCTAACTATGGCTACACCTTC
CDR3aa: CASSLNQDANYGYTF

d_gene: TRBD1
abundance: many
j_gene: TRBJ2-3
len: 14
v_gene: TRBV5-6
CDR3nt: TGTGCCAGCAGCCTGGACAGGGGGCACAATACGCAGTATTTT
CDR3aa: CASSLDRGHNTQYF

d_gene: -
abundance: many
j_gene: TRBJ2-1
len: 15
v_gene: TRBV5-5
CDR3nt: TGTGCCAGCAGCTTGGGGGCTCGTTCCTACAATGAGCAGTTCTTC
CDR3aa: CASSLGARSYNEQFF

d_gene: TRBD1
abundance: many
j_gene: TRBJ1-2
len: 16
v_gene: TRBV18
CDR3nt: TGTGCCAGCTCTCCACCTCCAGGGGGTCACAACTATGGCTACACCTTC
CDR3aa: CASSPPPGGHNYGYTF

d_gene: -
abundance: many
j_gene: TRBJ2-7
len: 15
v_gene: TRBV28
CDR3nt: TGTGCCAGCAGTTTCGGTGGCATCCTCACCGGGGTACAGTACTTC
CDR3aa: CASSFGGILTGVQYF

d_gene: -
abundance: many
j_gene: TRBJ1-4
len: 16
v_gene: TRBV5-5
CDR3nt: TGTGCCAGCAGCAGCGGAGGAACAGGGACTAATGAAAAACTGTTTTTT
CDR3aa: CASSSGGTGTNEKLFF

d_gene: TRBD2
abundance: many
j_gene: TRBJ2-7
len: 14
v_gene: TRBV3-1
CDR3nt: TGTGCCAGCAGACGGACTAGCGGGGGGTTCGAGCAGTACTTC
CDR3aa: CASRRTSGGFEQYF

d_gene: TRBD1
abundance: many
j_gene: TRBJ1-2
len: 14
v_gene: TRBV4-1
CDR3nt: TGCGCCAGCAGTGGGACAGGGGCACACTATGGCTACACCTTC
CDR3aa: CASSGTGAHYGYTF

d_gene: TRBD1
abundance: many
j_gene: TRBJ1-5
len: 14
v_gene: TRBV2
CDR3nt: TGTGCCAGCCTAGACAGGGCGGGCAATCAGCCCCAGCATTTT
CDR3aa: CASLDRAGNQPQHF

d_gene: TRBD2
abundance: -
j_gene: TRBJ2-3
len: 16
v_gene: TRBV6-5
CDR3nt: TGTGCCAGCAGCTTCGTGAGCGGGAGTTCTATAGATACGCAGTATTTT
CDR3aa: CASSFVSGSSIDTQYF

d_gene: -
abundance: -
j_gene: TRBJ2-5
len: 17
v_gene: TRBV12-5
CDR3nt: TGTGCTAGTGGTTTGGCTGTCCTCACGCCTTACCAAGAGACCCAGTACTTC
CDR3aa: CASGLAVLTPYQETQYF